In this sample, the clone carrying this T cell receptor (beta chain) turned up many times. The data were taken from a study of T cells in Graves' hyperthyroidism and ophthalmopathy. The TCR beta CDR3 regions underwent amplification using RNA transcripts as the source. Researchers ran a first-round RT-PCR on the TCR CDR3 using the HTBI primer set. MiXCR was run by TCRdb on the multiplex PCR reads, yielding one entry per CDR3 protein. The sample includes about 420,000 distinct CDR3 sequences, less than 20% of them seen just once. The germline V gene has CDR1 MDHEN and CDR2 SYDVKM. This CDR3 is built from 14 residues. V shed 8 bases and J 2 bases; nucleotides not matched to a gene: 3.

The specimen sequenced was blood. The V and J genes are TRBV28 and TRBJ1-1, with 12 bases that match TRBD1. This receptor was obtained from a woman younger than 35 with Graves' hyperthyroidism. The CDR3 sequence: CASGTGGVNTEAFF. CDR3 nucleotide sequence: TGTGCCAGCGGGACAGGGGGCGTCAACACTGAAGCTTTCTTT.